Presented here are 19 T cell receptor beta chains from one specimen sequenced in a study of identical twins. In TCRdb, the 5' RACE reads were re-called with MiXCR into one record per CDR3 protein. Among about 1.7 million distinct CDR3 sequences listed, 25% to 35% were seen once. Sequencing was performed on cord blood. These receptors originate from a newborn girl in good health.

The V call is TRBV9, the J call TRBJ1-2; 7 positions match TRBD1. The germline CDR1 and CDR2 sequences are SGDLS and YYNGEE. The V gene end was trimmed by 0 bases and the J gene end by 4 bases; junction bases not matched to a gene: 18. CDR3 length: 19 amino acids. CDR3 nucleotides: TGTGCCAGCAGCGTAGCCGAGCGGGGCCTTACAGGGGCCGTCTATGGCTACACCTTC. Translated, it gives CASSVAERGLTGAVYGYTF.

This clonotype was observed a few times. J is TRBJ1-1 and V is TRBV12-3 or TRBV12-4, with D possibly being TRBD1 (5 bases). The V gene lost 4 bases and the J gene lost 1 base, with 10 bases spanning the gap. CDR3 length: 14 residues. CDR3 coding DNA: TGTGCCAGCAGTTCTGCCGGACAGAACACTGAAGCTTTCTTT. The encoded protein is CASSSAGQNTEAFF.

The CDR3 loop is CASSQTRSGYTF. The CDR3 region has the DNA TGTGCCAGCAGCCAAACCCGGAGCGGCTACACCTTC. The V call is TRBV14, the J call TRBJ1-2; D remains ambiguous. Germline V gene data show CDR1 as SGHDN and CDR2 as FVKESK. The CDR3 consists of 12 residues. V dropped 2 bases and J dropped 8 bases, with 9 bases sitting between them.

This clonotype appeared a few times. The chain is built from TRBV2 and TRBJ1-2; D is unclear. Germline lookup yields CDR1 SNHLY and CDR2 FYNNEI. The CDR3 sequence is 15 residues long. Trimming left V 6 bases short and J 8 bases short, with 22 bases between. This CDR3 reads CASSAHSTPPEGYTF. The CDR3 bases are TGTGCCAGCAGCGCACACTCGACACCCCCTGAGGGCTACACCTTC.

The rearrangement uses TRBV12-5 and TRBJ2-1; D unclear. V lost 3 bases, J lost 5 bases, and 5 bases lay in between. The V gene's germline CDR1 is LGHNT and CDR2 FRNRAP. The CDR3 is 12 amino acids. In DNA, the CDR3 is TGTGCTAGTGGTTTCCAGCACAATGAGCAGTTCTTC. It translates to CASGFQHNEQFF.

Only a few counts were recorded for this clonotype. The rearrangement uses TRBV4-1 and TRBJ1-2; 7 bases are a match to TRBD1. The germline gives CDR1 MGHRA, CDR2 YSYEKL. V gave up 4 bases and J gave up 8 bases; unmatched junction bases: 13. The length of the CDR3 is 15 residues. The CDR3 loop reads CASSRWSGTADGYTF. The CDR3 DNA reads as TGCGCCAGCAGCCGATGGTCCGGGACAGCGGACGGCTACACCTTC.

There are a few counts of this clonotype. The V and J genes are TRBV7-9 and TRBJ2-5; the D gene is possibly TRBD2 (5 bases). V shed 7 bases and J shed 5 bases, with 14 bases lying between them. Germline V lookup: CDR1 SEHNR, CDR2 FQNEAQ (reference sequence). The length of the CDR3 is 13 residues. The CDR3 coding sequence is TGTGCCAGCACCATACTAGTAATGGAGACCCAGTACTTC. Its protein product is CASTILVMETQYF.

This clonotype appeared a few times. The chain uses TRBV20-1 and TRBJ1-1, with TRBD1 matching 7 bases. The CDR3 runs 15 residues. Germline V gives CDR1 DFQATT, CDR2 SNEGSKA (reference sequence). The junction had 13 bases not matched to a gene; V was cut back by 4 bases and J by 5 bases. The CDR3 is CSATDRRQGLTEAFF. The CDR3 DNA reads TGCAGTGCTACTGATCGGAGACAGGGCCTTACTGAAGCTTTCTTT.

In this sample, this clonotype turned up a few times. The gene calls are TRBV4-1 and TRBJ2-5, with D tentatively TRBD2 (5 bases). Germline-derived CDR1 and CDR2 are MGHRA and YSYEKL. The V end lost 4 bases, the J end lost 11 bases, and 17 bases lay between the germline ends. This CDR3 region has 13 residues. CDR3 sequence reads: CASSLLLVGEQYF. The CDR3 region has the DNA TGCGCCAGCAGCCTTTTACTCGTTGGGGAGCAGTACTTC.

The chain's CDR3 is CSASQDSYNEQFF. Here the CDR3 DNA reads TGCAGTGCTAGTCAGGACTCCTACAATGAGCAGTTCTTC. This chain links TRBV20-1 with TRBJ2-1, with no clear D. Looked up from germline, CDR1 is DFQATT and CDR2 is SNEGSKA (reference sequence). The CDR3 is 13 residues long. The V and J ends lost 3 bases and 0 bases respectively, with 6 bases between them.

To note about this clonotype: Just one base apart from a much larger clone, this may be a read error. The chain has TRBV14 and TRBJ2-1, with TRBD1 identical over 7 bases. Germline-derived CDR1 and CDR2 are SGHDN and FVKESK. This CDR3 contains 15 residues. Here the CDR3 DNA reads TGTGCCAGCAGCCACCGGGACAGATCCTACGATGAGCAGTTCTTC. Residues: CASSHRDRSYDEQFF.

The chain carries TRBV12-3 or TRBV12-4 and TRBJ1-1; no clear D. The CDR3 has 13 amino acids. The V and J ends lost 6 bases and 11 bases respectively, with 19 bases between them. The CDR3 bases are TGTGCCAGCAGACCTGGACGGCTTATGACGGCTTTCTTT. This codes for CASRPGRLMTAFF.

This clonotype was picked up one time. CDR3 nucleotides: TGCGCCAGCAGCTCGTCCCGGGACAGGGTTGACGAAAAACTGTTTTTT. It is translated as CASSSSRDRVDEKLFF. This chain uses TRBV5-1 with TRBJ1-4; 9 bases are a match to TRBD1. The CDR3 spans 16 residues. Trimming cost V 3 bases and J 8 bases; bases outside gene matches: 11. Germline V gene data show CDR1 as SGHRS and CDR2 as YFSETQ.

V gene TRBV20-1 combines with J gene TRBJ1-5, with TRBD1 identical over 9 bases. The CDR3 is 16 amino acids. The ends lost 1 base at V and 6 bases at J; junction bases unmatched: 10. The V gene's germline CDR1 is DFQATT and CDR2 SNEGSKA (reference sequence). This chain's CDR3 is CSARAPRGTGRQPQHF. The CDR3, as DNA: TGCAGTGCTAGAGCTCCGCGGGGGACAGGGCGTCAGCCCCAGCATTTT.

This clonotype turned up a few times. This chain uses TRBV10-3 with TRBJ2-1; D ambiguous. CDR1 and CDR2 (germline): ENHRY, SYGVKD. Trimming removed 10 bases at V and 1 base at J, with 14 bases between. The CDR3 runs 14 residues. CDR3 sequence (DNA): TGTGCCACAAATCCATCTCCGTCCTACAATGAGCAGTTCTTC. Its translation is CATNPSPSYNEQFF.

This sequence joins TRBV27 and TRBJ2-4; 7 nucleotides match TRBD1. TRBJ2-7 matches the DNA end more closely, so the J call is doubtful. Germline loops: CDR1 MNHEY, CDR2 SMNVEV (reference sequence). The CDR3 spans 15 residues. The CDR3: CASSPTGDSLYEQYF. The CDR3 DNA sequence: TGTGCCAGCAGCCCCACAGGGGACAGCCTCTACGAGCAGTACTTC.

The chain joins TRBV7-9 to TRBJ2-3; D is undetermined. V shed 8 bases and J shed 3 bases, with 9 bases lying between them. The CDR3 runs to 12 residues. Germline lookup yields CDR1 SEHNR and CDR2 FQNEAQ (reference sequence). The CDR3 DNA reads TGTGCCAGCGCGGCTATGACAGATACGCAGTATTTT. This translates into CASAAMTDTQYF.

This clonotype has just a few counts. The chain is built from TRBV6-6 and TRBJ1-1; D perhaps matches TRBD1 (5 bases). The CDR3 spans 15 residues. The V gene's germline CDR1 is MNHNY and CDR2 SVGAGI (reference sequence). V was shortened by 6 bases and J by 2 bases, with 16 bases between the two germline ends. As DNA, the CDR3 is TGTGCCAGCAGCATCTTTCGGGACGGCAACACTGAAGCTTTCTTT. This encodes CASSIFRDGNTEAFF.

The genes are TRBV27 and TRBJ1-4; D not certain. The CDR3 sequence is 17 residues long. Between the trimmed V and J ends, which lost 0 bases and 9 bases, there was a span of 20 bases. CDR1 and CDR2 from the germline V gene are MNHEY and SMNVEV (reference sequence). DNA of the CDR3: TGTGCCAGCAGTTTATCGCCCTGGGAAGGGCTTTCGCAAAAACTGTTTTTT. Translation: CASSLSPWEGLSQKLFF. Together with reference TRBV27 and TRBJ1-4, the CDR3 gives the full variable domain: EAQVTQNPRYLITVTGKKLTVTCSQNMNHEYMSWYRQDPGLGLRQIYYSMNVEVTDKGDVPEGYKVSRKEKRNFPLILESPSPNQTSLYFCASSLSPWEGLSQKLFFGSGTQLSVL.